This T cell receptor (beta chain) was sequenced in a study of cytomegalovirus exposure and HLA in healthy donors. Healthy people donating bone marrow made up the donors. In the PCR, 60 Vbeta and 13 Jbeta primers were used. Profiled with immunoSEQ multiplex PCR; TCRdb holds only in-frame clones, not every one. Of about 200,000 clones listed, 75% to 90% are singletons. The germline V gene encodes CDR1 SQVTM and CDR2 ANQGSEA. The CDR3 runs to 12 residues. V lost 3 bases and J 5 bases, leaving 10 bases between the germline ends. Concerning this clone: Its matching antigen is unknown.

Study results and caveats: TCR beta V- and J-gene trimming, according to a later analysis, was linked to a missense DCLRE1C variant.

This sequence was found in a woman aged 25 to 39 in good health and CMV-seronegative. The chain uses TRBV29-1 and TRBJ1-1; a weak D match, TRBD1 (5 bases). Sequenced input: PBMCs. CDR3 loop: CSVDLGGTEAFF. CDR3 sequence (DNA): TGCAGCGTTGATTTGGGGGGGACTGAAGCTTTCTTT.